The TCR beta chain under discussion was sequenced for a study of CD8+CD57+ T cells in acquired aplastic anemia. Whole-study context: Sorting CD4+ and CD8+ cells gave DNA averaging roughly 3.5 ug. Findings and limits, study-wide: Overlap between patients and controls comprised just under 30 CD8+ CDR3 sequences. No significant patient-versus-control difference appeared in CD8+ Simpson's diversity.

A word on this clonotype: Its antigen is unidentified.

CDR3 size: 12 residues. V was pared by 2 bases and J by 10 bases, with 0 bases of the junction left unmatched. Germline-derived CDR1 and CDR2 are SGHVS and FNYEAQ. Genomic DNA provided the template from which TCR beta VDJ and CDR3 profiles were obtained. TCRdb itself ran the reads through MiXCR, one entry per CDR3 protein. The data contain 150,000 to 200,000 distinct CDR3 sequences, about three fifths of them singletons. The V gene is TRBV7-6, the J gene TRBJ2-1; 9 nucleotides align to TRBD2. The sequence was obtained from a human donor with severe aplastic anemia or a healthy control (not recorded which). Sequencing was performed on sorted CD4+, CD8+, or CD8+CD57+ T cells (not recorded which) from PBMCs. The CDR3 region is CASSLLAGEQFF. DNA for the CDR3: TGTGCCAGCAGCTTACTAGCGGGAGAGCAGTTCTTC.